The 14 T cell receptor beta chains given below trace back to one sample, sequenced in a study of patients and donors after allogeneic stem cell transplantation. In TCRdb, the RT-PCR reads were re-called with MiXCR into one record per CDR3 protein. The sample shows approximately 99,000 distinct CDR3 sequences, about a third of them seen only once. What was sequenced was blood, either unsorted or a sorted T cell fraction (not recorded which). The receptors here all came from a human donor who was either an allogeneic HSCT recipient or a stem cell or donor lymphocyte infusion donor (not recorded which). It is not recorded whose cells these are; they may come from a transplant donor.

The chain couples TRBV24-1 to TRBJ1-2; no definite D call. There are 13 residues in the CDR3. Germline assignment: CDR1 KGHDR and CDR2 SFDVKD. The V and J ends lost 4 bases and 8 bases respectively, with 13 bases between them. CDR3 DNA: TGTGCCACCAGTGAACCCACGGGGAAGGGCTACACCTTC. Amino acids: CATSEPTGKGYTF.

Only a few counts were recorded for this clonotype. V usage is TRBV29-1 and J usage is TRBJ2-5; D may be TRBD1 (6 bases). V lost 6 bases to trimming and J lost 3 bases, with 11 bases between them. The CDR3 is 12 amino acids. Germline CDR1 and CDR2: SQVTM and ANQGSEA. CDR3: CSVATGKETQYF. The DNA for the CDR3 is TGCAGCGTAGCCACAGGGAAAGAGACCCAGTACTTC.

The rearrangement joins TRBV20-1 to TRBJ2-1; weak D call: TRBD1 (6 bases). CDR1 DFQATT and CDR2 SNEGSKA come from the germline V gene (reference sequence). The CDR3 sequence is 11 residues long. V was clipped by 5 bases and J by 12 bases, with 14 bases between them. The DNA for the CDR3 is TGCAGTGCTCTAACCGGGACAACGCAGTTCTTC. It specifies CSALTGTTQFF.

This clonotype appeared a single time. The chain employs TRBV19 and TRBJ2-1; D remains unclear. Germline CDR1 reads LNHDA; CDR2 reads SQIVND (reference sequence). The CDR3 contains 11 residues. The V end was cut by 5 bases, the J end by 6 bases, with 5 bases between. The CDR3, as DNA: TGTGCCAGTAGTGTGACCAATGAGCAGTTCTTC. Residues: CASSVTNEQFF.

This clonotype was picked up a small number of times. CDR3 protein: CSAMDRTFYGYTF. CDR3 coding DNA: TGCAGCGCGATGGACAGAACCTTCTATGGCTACACCTTC. The rearrangement joins TRBV29-1 to TRBJ1-2, with TRBD1 as a possible D gene (6 bases). V lost 7 bases to trimming and J lost 4 bases, with 16 bases between them. The CDR3 runs 13 residues. Looked up from germline, CDR1 is SQVTM and CDR2 is ANQGSEA. Full variable domain (rest looked up from reference TRBV29-1 and TRBJ1-2): SAVISQKPSRDICQRGTSLTIQCQVDSQVTMMFWYRQQPGQSLTLIATANQGSEATYESGFVIDKFPISRPNLTFSTLTVSNMSPEDSSIYLCSAMDRTFYGYTFGSGTRLTVV.

The chain carries TRBV12-3 or TRBV12-4 and TRBJ1-2; TRBD1 matches 9 bases. This CDR3 spans 13 amino acids. J gave up 11 bases and V 5 bases, and 9 bases lay outside the gene matches. CDR3 DNA sequence: TGTGCCAGCAGTCCGGGACAGGGTAGAATATACACCTTC. Translated, it gives CASSPGQGRIYTF.

The V and J genes are TRBV6-2 or TRBV6-3 and TRBJ2-7, with D possibly being TRBD2 (6 bases). Trimming stripped 7 bases from V and 6 bases from J, with 10 bases between. CDR1 is MNHEY and CDR2 is SVGEGT in the germline V gene. The CDR3 runs to 11 residues. CDR3 nucleotide sequence: TGTGCCAGCACCCACGGGGGCGAGCAGTACTTC. It yields the protein CASTHGGEQYF.

J is TRBJ2-7 and V is TRBV18; the match to TRBD1 covers 8 bases. The CDR3 totals 15 residues. V was pared by 3 bases and J by 2 bases, with 6 bases of the junction left unmatched. Germline V gene data show CDR1 as KGHSH and CDR2 as LQKENI. DNA of the CDR3: TGTGCCAGCTCACCGGACAGGGAATCGACCTACGAGCAGTACTTC. Protein sequence: CASSPDRESTYEQYF.

The chain employs TRBV20-1 and TRBJ2-1; D ambiguous. The CDR3 is 13 residues long. V lost 3 bases and J lost 6, with 12 bases in between. From germline, CDR1 is DFQATT and CDR2 SNEGSKA (reference sequence). The CDR3 is CSARRTTVNEQFF. CDR3 DNA: TGCAGTGCTAGGAGGACCACAGTCAATGAGCAGTTCTTC.

The chain links TRBV15 to TRBJ1-4; 12 nucleotides align to TRBD1. CDR3 length: 17 residues. The V and J ends lost 6 bases and 6 bases, in that order; junction bases with no gene match: 11. CDR1 is LNHNV and CDR2 is YYDKDF in the germline V gene (reference sequence). In nucleotides, the CDR3 is TGTGCCACCAGGGGGACAGGGGGCGTAAGATCGGATGAAAAACTGTTTTTT. Its translation: CATRGTGGVRSDEKLFF.

V usage is TRBV10-3 and J usage is TRBJ1-5; D uncertain. V shed 0 bases and J shed 6 bases, with 15 bases lying between them. This CDR3 has 16 residues. Germline lookup yields CDR1 ENHRY and CDR2 SYGVKD. CDR3 amino acids: CAISESIGRGSQPQHF. Here the CDR3 DNA reads TGTGCCATCAGTGAGTCGATAGGACGTGGGAGTCAGCCCCAGCATTTT.

Here the CDR3 reads CASSFGQVFAGELFF. Written as DNA, the CDR3 is TGTGCCAGCAGTTTCGGGCAGGTTTTCGCCGGGGAGCTGTTTTTT. This sequence joins TRBV28 and TRBJ2-2; D uncertain. The CDR3 runs to 15 residues. Germline lookup yields CDR1 MDHEN and CDR2 SYDVKM. V lost 3 bases and J lost 6, with 14 bases in between.

The table lists this clonotype with a few counts. The chain links TRBV4-3 to TRBJ1-2; tentatively, D is TRBD1 (5 bases). Trimming removed 3 bases from V and 4 bases from J, with 12 bases in between. The germline V gene encodes CDR1 LGHNA and CDR2 YSLEER. The CDR3 has 14 residues. For the CDR3, the DNA is TGCGCCAGCAGCCAGACGACAGTTCCCTATGGCTACACCTTC. Residues: CASSQTTVPYGYTF.

The rearrangement uses TRBV28 and TRBJ2-1, with a possible D match to TRBD2 (6 bases). V lost 11 bases, J lost 0 bases, and 17 bases lay in between. This CDR3 has 15 amino acids. Germline values: CDR1 MDHEN, CDR2 SYDVKM. The CDR3 nucleotides read TGTGCCGGGAAGAGGGCGGGAAGCTCCTACAATGAGCAGTTCTTC. It encodes CAGKRAGSSYNEQFF.